The clone carrying this T cell receptor (beta chain) was counted only a few times. This specimen belongs to a study of T cell responses to AZD1222 COVID-19 vaccine. Assay used: immunoSEQ multiplex PCR; TCRdb lists only in-frame clones, some missing. The data contain just under 100,000 clones, nearly 90% of them singletons. The germline V gene encodes CDR1 SGHTA and CDR2 FQGNSA. The CDR3 is 19 residues long. Losses at the gene ends were 5 bases for V and 2 bases for J; bases not matched to a gene: 18. The sequence was collected from an adult in good health. Material: peripheral blood, obtained on day 0 of AZD1222 vaccination. The chain has TRBV7-2 and TRBJ2-4; the match to TRBD2 covers 7 bases. The CDR3: CASSPQGLGGDGTKNIQYF. The CDR3 coding sequence is TGTGCCAGCAGCCCCCAAGGGCTGGGAGGGGATGGGACCAAAAACATTCAGTACTTC.